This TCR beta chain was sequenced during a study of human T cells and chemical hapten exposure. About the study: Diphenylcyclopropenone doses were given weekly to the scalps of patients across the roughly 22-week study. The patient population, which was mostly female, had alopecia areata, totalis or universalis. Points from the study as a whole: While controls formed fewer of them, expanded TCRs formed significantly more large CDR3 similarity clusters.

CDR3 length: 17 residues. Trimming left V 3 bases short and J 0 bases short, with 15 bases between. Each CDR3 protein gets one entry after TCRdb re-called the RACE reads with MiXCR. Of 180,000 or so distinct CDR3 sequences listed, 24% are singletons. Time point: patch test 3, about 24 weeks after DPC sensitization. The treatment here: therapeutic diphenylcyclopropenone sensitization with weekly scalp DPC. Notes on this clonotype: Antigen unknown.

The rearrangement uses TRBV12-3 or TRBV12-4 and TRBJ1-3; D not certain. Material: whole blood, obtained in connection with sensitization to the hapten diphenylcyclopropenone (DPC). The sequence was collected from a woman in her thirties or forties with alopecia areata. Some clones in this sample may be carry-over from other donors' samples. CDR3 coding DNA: TGTGCCAGCAGTTTTATAGTAAGGACTTACTCTGGAAACACCATATATTTT. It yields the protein CASSFIVRTYSGNTIYF.